These 12 T cell receptor beta chains share one sample of origin, sequenced in a study of CDR3 diversity in severe acne. Each CDR3 protein gets one entry after TCRdb re-called the PCR reads with MiXCR. The sample yields more than 80,000 distinct CDR3 sequences, approximately 49% seen once. The material sequenced was blood. These receptors all stem from a male donor with severe acne vulgaris.

As to this clonotype: The junction departs from germline at one end; a sequencing error may be responsible. The J gene is TRBJ2-7, the V gene TRBV7-8, with D possibly being TRBD2 (5 bases). The CDR3 sequence is 14 residues long. CDR1 and CDR2 (germline): SGHVS, FQNEAQ. The CDR3 nucleotides read TGCGCCAGCAGCCAAGTGTACGGGGATTACGAGCAGTACTTC. It codes for CASSQVYGDYEQYF.

This clonotype turned up a few times. The V call is TRBV6-1, the J call TRBJ2-7; TRBD2 agrees at 11 bases. The CDR3 contains 16 residues. Germline loops: CDR1 MNHNS, CDR2 SASEGT. Trimming took 3 bases from V and 1 from J; bases not matched to a gene: 5. The CDR3 region has the DNA TGTGCCAGCAGTGACCTAGCGGGAGGACTTTCCTACGAGCAGTACTTC. It codes for CASSDLAGGLSYEQYF.

This clonotype was seen at least ten times. The CDR3 sequence is CASSFSGYTEAFF. CDR3 coding DNA: TGCGCCAGCAGCTTCTCGGGGTACACTGAAGCTTTCTTT. The chain is built from TRBV5-1 and TRBJ1-1; D remains ambiguous. This CDR3 has 13 amino acids. Trimming removed 2 bases at V and 3 bases at J, with 8 bases between. CDR1 is SGHRS, CDR2 YFSETQ, per germline.

The rearrangement joins TRBV7-9 to TRBJ1-4; tentatively, D is TRBD1 (6 bases). CDR1 and CDR2 (germline): SEHNR, FQNEAQ (reference sequence). The CDR3 spans 14 residues. Trimming took 3 bases from V and 8 from J, leaving 13 bases between them. CDR3: CASSLRWTEEKLFF. CDR3 nucleotides: TGTGCCAGCAGCTTGAGATGGACAGAGGAAAAACTGTTTTTT.

This clonotype turned up a few times. V gene TRBV2 combines with J gene TRBJ2-5; possibly TRBD1 or TRBD2 for D (5 bases each). CDR1 SNHLY and CDR2 FYNNEI come from the germline V gene. The CDR3 contains 10 residues. Deletions cut 6 bases from V and 6 bases from J, with 5 bases between. CDR3 region: CASRGQTQYF. The CDR3 DNA sequence: TGTGCCAGCAGGGGACAGACCCAGTACTTC.

Turning to this clonotype: One base away lies a much larger clone, so this may be a sequencing read error. This chain connects TRBV7-9 to TRBJ2-2, with 9 bases that match TRBD1. The CDR3 length is 14 residues. Germline-derived CDR1 and CDR2 are SEHNR and FQNEAQ (reference sequence). This chain's CDR3 is CASSSNYRDRELVF. CDR3 bases: TGTGCCAGCAGCTCGAATTACCGGGACAGGGAGTTGGTTTTT.

This chain links TRBV7-3 with TRBJ2-2; 8 bases line up with TRBD1. This CDR3 is built from 16 residues. J gave up 0 bases and V 4 bases, and 4 bases lay outside the gene matches. Germline V gene data show CDR1 as SGHTA and CDR2 as FQGTGA. CDR3 nucleotide sequence: TGTGCCAGCAGCTCACAGGGGGTGACGAACACCGGGGAGCTGTTTTTT. Amino acid sequence: CASSSQGVTNTGELFF.

The CDR3 loop reads CASSHTEGSNQPQHF. The CDR3 DNA follows: TGTGCCAGCAGCCACACGGAGGGTTCTAATCAGCCCCAGCATTTT. The rearrangement links TRBV7-8 to TRBJ1-5; no clear D. V was pared by 5 bases and J by 4 bases, with 15 bases between. Germline CDR1 reads SGHVS; CDR2 reads FQNEAQ. This CDR3 region has 15 residues.

This clonotype is judged medium-sized. The chain couples TRBV5-8 to TRBJ2-7, with 10 bases fitting TRBD1. Germline CDR1 is SGHTS and CDR2 is YDEGEE. The length of the CDR3 is 15 residues. Unmatched junction bases numbered 7, after V lost 1 base and J lost 6 bases. The CDR3 sequence is CASSLSPGQGSEQYF. CDR3 bases: TGTGCCAGCAGCTTGTCCCCGGGACAGGGGAGCGAGCAGTACTTC.

V usage is TRBV10-3 and J usage is TRBJ2-3; the match to TRBD2 covers 11 bases. Germline V CDR1 and CDR2: ENHRY, SYGVKD. The CDR3 loop spans 14 amino acids. The V and J ends lost 10 bases and 6 bases, in that order; junction bases with no gene match: 9. The CDR3 sequence: CATLLAGATDTQYF. CDR3 DNA: TGTGCCACCCTACTAGCGGGGGCTACGGATACGCAGTATTTT.

Remarks on this clonotype: The CDR3 end shows no conserved phenylalanine or tryptophan, and so a read error is likely. This chain uses TRBV7-8 with TRBJ2-3, with 10 bases matching TRBD2. The junction had 6 bases not matched to a gene; V was cut back by 4 bases and J by 5 bases. Germline V gives CDR1 SGHVS, CDR2 FQNEAQ. The CDR3 has 15 amino acids. The CDR3 nucleotides are TGTGCCAGCAGCTCCCTAGCGGGAGCGGGAGATACGCAGTATCTT. Protein product: CASSSLAGAGDTQYL.

By frequency in the sample, this clonotype is medium-sized (0.01 to 0.1%). The CDR3: CASSLMGLSNQPQHF. The CDR3, as DNA: TGTGCCAGCAGCTTAATGGGGCTTAGCAATCAGCCCCAGCATTTT. The chain is built from TRBV7-8 and TRBJ1-5, with TRBD1 as a possible D gene (5 bases). This CDR3 is 15 amino acids long. Germline CDR1 SGHVS, CDR2 FQNEAQ. V was shortened by 2 bases and J by 0 bases, with 8 bases between the two germline ends. Looking up the rest from reference TRBV7-8 and TRBJ1-5 gives the full variable domain: GAGVSQSPRYKVAKRGQDVALRCDPISGHVSLFWYQQALGQGPEFLTYFQNEAQLDKSGLPSDRFFAERPEGSVSTLKIQRTQQEDSAVYLCASSLMGLSNQPQHFGDGTRLSIL.